The rows below give T cell receptor beta chains drawn from one sample of a study of T cell responses to AZD1222 COVID-19 vaccine. The repertoire was sequenced with immunoSEQ multiplex PCR; TCRdb's copy has only in-frame clones and lacks some. The sample includes 100,000 to 150,000 clones, about 90% of them seen just once. The input for sequencing was peripheral blood, taken on day 0 of MenACWY control vaccination. The source of these receptors is an adult in good health. The CDR3 runs from the conserved cysteine through the conserved F or W. The order of the fields is CDR3 length, J gene, V gene, clone size, CDR3 protein. Size values are once, few and many counts, or a class for expanded clones, and some rows have none.

len: 15
j_gene: TRBJ1-5
v_gene: TRBV5-1
abundance: -
CDR3aa: CASSLVSGANQPQHF

len: 17
j_gene: TRBJ2-7
v_gene: TRBV4-1
abundance: -
CDR3aa: CASSQVAGGPKSYEQYF

len: 15
j_gene: TRBJ1-3
v_gene: TRBV7-2
abundance: -
CDR3aa: CASSLRGGSGNTIYF

len: 16
j_gene: TRBJ1-5
v_gene: TRBV28
abundance: once
CDR3aa: CASSLYRQSGNQPQHF

len: 17
j_gene: TRBJ2-2
v_gene: TRBV27
abundance: -
CDR3aa: CASSFSDRGRNTGELFF

len: 12
j_gene: TRBJ1-6
v_gene: TRBV7-2
abundance: -
CDR3aa: CASSLPNSPLHF

len: 12
j_gene: TRBJ2-1
v_gene: TRBV15
abundance: -
CDR3aa: CATSTLAGEQFF

len: 20
j_gene: TRBJ2-2
v_gene: TRBV11-3
abundance: -
CDR3aa: CASSPGGYASGGPNTGELFF

len: 16
j_gene: TRBJ2-3
v_gene: TRBV5-1
abundance: -
CDR3aa: CASSLGVTLGSDTQYF

len: 17
j_gene: TRBJ2-2
v_gene: TRBV7-8
abundance: -
CDR3aa: CASSLLAGGGNTGELFF

len: 15
j_gene: TRBJ2-1
v_gene: TRBV6-5
abundance: -
CDR3aa: CASRARTGTESEQFF

len: 13
j_gene: TRBJ1-6
v_gene: TRBV7-8
abundance: -
CDR3aa: CASTGQGNSPLHF

len: 15
j_gene: TRBJ2-2
v_gene: TRBV27
abundance: -
CDR3aa: CASSARDREPGELFF

len: 16
j_gene: TRBJ2-3
v_gene: TRBV7-9
abundance: -
CDR3aa: CASSLGASGNSDTQYF

len: 14
j_gene: TRBJ2-1
v_gene: TRBV19
abundance: -
CDR3aa: CASSINAGNNEQFF

len: 15
j_gene: TRBJ1-1
v_gene: TRBV5-4
abundance: -
CDR3aa: CASSQADRGNTEAFF

len: 13
j_gene: TRBJ1-1
v_gene: TRBV28
abundance: -
CDR3aa: CASSPALVVEAFF

len: 14
j_gene: TRBJ2-1
v_gene: TRBV29-1
abundance: -
CDR3aa: CSAGTSGGYNEQFF

len: 15
j_gene: TRBJ2-2
v_gene: TRBV6-1
abundance: -
CDR3aa: CASSEVQGAAGELFF

len: 11
j_gene: TRBJ1-6
v_gene: TRBV12-3/TRBV12-4
abundance: once
CDR3aa: CASSRSGPLHF

len: 10
j_gene: TRBJ2-1
v_gene: TRBV29-1
abundance: -
CDR3aa: CSVEKGRQFF

len: 13
j_gene: TRBJ2-1
v_gene: TRBV28
abundance: -
CDR3aa: CASSDLGGGEQFF

len: 13
j_gene: TRBJ1-4
v_gene: TRBV6-5
abundance: -
CDR3aa: CASMWGAGEKLFF

len: 13
j_gene: TRBJ2-2
v_gene: TRBV30
abundance: -
CDR3aa: CAWSVLAAGELFF

len: 15
j_gene: TRBJ2-7
v_gene: TRBV7-2
abundance: -
CDR3aa: CASSISGTGGYEQYF

len: 13
j_gene: TRBJ2-7
v_gene: TRBV12-3/TRBV12-4
abundance: -
CDR3aa: CASSYTGSYEQYF

len: 17
j_gene: TRBJ1-6
v_gene: TRBV5-1
abundance: -
CDR3aa: CASSLVGAGPYNSPLHF

len: 15
j_gene: TRBJ2-5
v_gene: TRBV5-6
abundance: -
CDR3aa: CASSILAGGAETQYF

len: 14
j_gene: TRBJ2-7
v_gene: TRBV5-1
abundance: -
CDR3aa: CASSPLSGTNEQYF

len: 15
j_gene: TRBJ2-2
v_gene: TRBV27
abundance: -
CDR3aa: CASSFVDGHTGELFF

len: 15
j_gene: TRBJ1-5
v_gene: TRBV2
abundance: -
CDR3aa: CASSGGQNSNQPQHF

len: 17
j_gene: TRBJ1-4
v_gene: TRBV4-3
abundance: -
CDR3aa: CASIPDRQSSPNEKLFF

len: 13
j_gene: TRBJ2-7
v_gene: TRBV5-1
abundance: -
CDR3aa: CASSLVSQDEQYF

len: 14
j_gene: TRBJ2-7
v_gene: TRBV6-5
abundance: -
CDR3aa: CASSYLASSYEQYF

len: 17
j_gene: TRBJ2-2
v_gene: TRBV18
abundance: -
CDR3aa: CASSPPNSGRNTGELFF

len: 14
j_gene: TRBJ2-6
v_gene: TRBV27
abundance: -
CDR3aa: CASSLLSGANVLTF

len: 14
j_gene: TRBJ2-5
v_gene: TRBV9
abundance: -
CDR3aa: CASSDTGLGETQYF

len: 18
j_gene: TRBJ2-6
v_gene: TRBV19
abundance: few
CDR3aa: CASSILRQGGPGANVLTF

len: 13
j_gene: TRBJ1-4
v_gene: TRBV13
abundance: -
CDR3aa: CASSYRGDEKLFF